This T cell receptor (beta chain) is drawn from a study of metastatic and nonmetastatic thyroid tumors (TCRdb year 2020). For the wider study: For patients with malignant and with benign thyroid disease, the researchers compared repertoires between peripheral blood samples and tumor or nodule tissue samples. What the work shows at the level of the full study, not this receptor alone: In both blood and tumor samples, malignant tumors were reported to have significantly higher TCR beta diversity than benign nodules.

This clone has only a few counts. Which antigen it targets is not known. The record has no base qualities; no much larger clone is one base away. The protocol used for the library was PCR. The instrument given in TCRdb is Illumina HiSeq 4000. The TCR beta-chain CDR3 region of each patient was profiled by high-throughput sequencing. The authors' analysis ran thus. CDR3 differences across clinicopathological groups were used to build a classifier for discriminating distant-metastatic papillary thyroid cancer patients. The Shannon index was used to assess repertoire diversity, and the Morisita-Horn index was used to assess tumor-blood repertoire similarity. Clones were called with MiXCR by TCRdb after fastp trimmed the public reads at Q25, and only in-frame beta chains were retained. TCRdb, rather than the study authors, made the V and J calls. The sample yields tens of thousands of clones; approximately 12% were counted once. Of the sample, over 7% falls within the top ten clones.

No treatment had been received by any patient before thyroid surgery. The study retrospectively analysed patient clinical samples collected from about 2011 to 2018 using T-cell receptor beta sequencing. The CDR3 runs 13 residues from the cysteine to the phenylalanine. The DNA shown is the 39-base CDR3, in frame from base 1. The germline V gene sets CDR1 to SQVTM and CDR2 to ANQGSEA. Trimming costs V 1 base and J 2 bases, and their ends lie 8 bases apart. This TCR came from a female donor with papillary thyroid cancer or a benign thyroid nodule (not recorded which). Some clones in this sample may be carry-over from other donors' samples. Recombination linked TRBV29-1 to TRBJ1-1; TRBD1 is perhaps the D gene, given 5 matching bases. Material for sequencing was tumor tissue. This receptor has the CDR3 CSVEAGVNTEAFF. The DNA is as follows: TGCAGCGTTGAAGCGGGGGTCAACACTGAAGCTTTCTTT. The variable domain in full, with residues beyond the CDR3 obtained from the reference TRBV29-1 and TRBJ1-1 genes, is SAVISQKPSRDICQRGTSLTIQCQVDSQVTMMFWYRQQPGQSLTLIATANQGSEATYESGFVIDKFPISRPNLTFSTLTVSNMSPEDSSIYLCSVEAGVNTEAFFGQGTRLTVV.